This TCR beta chain was sequenced for a study of blood T cell repertoires in COVID-19. V shed 0 bases and J shed 5 bases, with 12 bases lying between them. This CDR3 spans 16 amino acids. Germline V CDR1 and CDR2: SGHTS, YDEGEE. The table came from immunoSEQ multiplex PCR; TCRdb's copy has only in-frame clones and leaves some out. Counted here are approximately 300,000 clones, 75% to 90% occurring once; the ten biggest clones make up approximately 4.2%. Material: PBMCs or T cells enriched from blood (not recorded which). The V gene is TRBV5-8, the J gene TRBJ1-6; D uncertain. This TCR was recovered from a woman younger than 45 who had recovered from COVID-19. The chain's CDR3 is CASSLVGGLHNSPLHF. The CDR3 DNA reads TGTGCCAGCAGCTTGGTGGGAGGACTGCATAATTCACCCCTCCACTTT.